The sequence of this T cell receptor (beta chain) was determined in a study of T cell responses to AZD1222 COVID-19 vaccine. Findings of the study overall: Sampled repertoires all dated from after the peak T cell response. Rises in breadth and depth of Spike-specific TCRs came after two AZD1222 doses. Across spike, vaccine-associated CD4 TCRs were found, dominant at 160-218 and 743-854.

Comment on this clone: Antigen specificity is unknown.

Only in-frame clones appear in the TCRdb table, and some are missing; sequencing was by immunoSEQ multiplex PCR. Found here are some 150,000 clones, around 83% of them singletons; the top ten hold approximately 5%. Germline values: CDR1 SGHDN, CDR2 FVKESK. The V and J ends lost 1 base and 5 bases, in that order; junction bases with no gene match: 4. This CDR3 is built from 14 residues. The study pooled second doses at about 4 or about 12 weeks. This sequence originates from an adult who received the AZD1222 COVID-19 vaccine. The chain is built from TRBV14 and TRBJ2-5; TRBD2 matches at 7 bases. The material was peripheral blood, obtained 28 days after the second AZD1222 dose. The CDR3 reads CASSQGYGGETQYF. CDR3 bases: TGTGCCAGCAGCCAAGGGTACGGGGGGGAGACCCAGTACTTC.